The clone carrying this TCR beta chain has only a few counts. This specimen comes from a study of T cells in Graves' hyperthyroidism and ophthalmopathy. Turning to the study itself: Once the initial diagnosis was made, peripheral blood was obtained before any treatment.

There were TCR beta CDR3 regions amplified from RNA transcripts. Using the HTBI primer set, a first-round RT-PCR was run on the TCR CDR3. TCRdb re-derived calls from the multiplex PCR reads in MiXCR, one entry per CDR3 protein. The sample lists around 600,000 distinct CDR3 sequences; 13% to 15% were seen once. CDR1 is LNHDA and CDR2 is SQIVND in the germline V gene (reference sequence). This CDR3 comprises 13 residues. Deletions cut 3 bases from V and 3 bases from J, with 8 bases between. The TCR comes from a woman aged 45-65 years with Graves' ophthalmopathy. Sequenced material: blood. The chain uses TRBV19 and TRBJ1-1; D remains ambiguous. CDR3 DNA sequence: TGTGCCAGTAGTATTATCGGATACACTGAAGCTTTCTTT. Protein sequence: CASSIIGYTEAFF. Full variable domain (remainder filled in from reference TRBV19 and TRBJ1-1): DGGITQSPKYLFRKEGQNVTLSCEQNLNHDAMYWYRQDPGQGLRLIYYSQIVNDFQKGDIAEGYSVSREKKESFPLTVTSAQKNPTAFYLCASSIIGYTEAFFGQGTRLTVV.